The sequence of this T cell receptor (beta chain) was determined in a study of shared clonotypes between healthy human individuals. Overall study context: The study used three CD4 naive, three CD4 memory, two CD8 naive and one CD8 memory plate per donor. Regarding the study as a whole: The sole specimen, blood, was sampled, and tissue repertoires likely differ. Sorted-subset sequencing was shown by rarefaction to be incomplete despite large depth.

All of the donors resided in Nashville, Tennessee, and each was a Caucasian adult. Assay used: immunoSEQ multiplex PCR; TCRdb lists only in-frame clones, some missing. The sample has about 700,000 clones; around 72% are singletons. Germline values: CDR1 SGHNT, CDR2 YYREEE (reference sequence). V lost 6 bases to trimming and J lost 8 bases; unmatched junction nucleotides: 10. The CDR3 runs 16 residues. With respect to this clone: Its target is unknown.

The sequencing sample was made of memory CD4+ T cells sorted from blood. Stated subset: CD45RA-negative fraction. The clonotype originates from a woman aged 30 to 39 in good health. The chain uses TRBV5-4 and TRBJ2-1; TRBD2 agrees at 14 bases. CDR3 sequence reads: CASNSRTSGRKYEQFF. CDR3 bases: TGTGCCAGCAACTCGAGGACTAGCGGGAGGAAATATGAGCAGTTCTTC.